These 11 T cell receptor beta chains were sequenced from one sample in a study of T cells in localized non-small cell lung cancer. Generated by immunoSEQ multiplex PCR, the TCRdb table keeps only in-frame clones and is missing some. The sample yields 2,000 to 2,500 clones, about 25% seen once. The sample here was lung tumor tissue, taken before any cancer treatment. The receptors come from a man between 40 and 70 years old with stage II lung adenocarcinoma.

This clone was observed once. The chain joins TRBV5-1 to TRBJ2-7, with D perhaps TRBD2 (6 bases). CDR3 size: 14 residues. Germline CDR1 reads SGHRS; CDR2 reads YFSETQ. The V end lost 0 bases, the J end lost 2 bases, and 9 bases lay between the germline ends. CDR3 coding DNA: TGCGCCAGCAGCTTGGGGGGAGGCACCTACGAGCAGTACTTC. Protein: CASSLGGGTYEQYF.

The chain recombines TRBV7-6 with TRBJ2-1; TRBD2 matches at 10 bases. V trimming: 4 bases; J trimming: 0 bases; junction bases outside the gene matches: 6. The germline V gene has CDR1 SGHVS and CDR2 FNYEAQ. CDR3 length: 17 amino acids. For the CDR3, the DNA is TGTGCCAGCAGCTCTTGGGGACTAGCGACCTCCTACAATGAGCAGTTCTTC. Translated: CASSSWGLATSYNEQFF.

This clone was seen a handful of times. The V and J genes are TRBV9 and TRBJ2-6; no firm D call. Trimming stripped 6 bases from V and 1 base from J, with 8 bases between. Looked up from germline, CDR1 is SGDLS and CDR2 is YYNGEE. The CDR3 totals 14 residues. CDR3 nucleotide sequence: TGTGCCAGCAAGTCCGGGTCTGGGGCCAACGTCCTGACTTTC. This gives the protein CASKSGSGANVLTF.

The chain links TRBV25-1 to TRBJ1-6; 7 nucleotides align to TRBD1. With V trimmed by 4 bases and J by 4 bases, 4 bases remained unmatched. The CDR3 covers 15 residues. Germline V lookup: CDR1 MGHDK, CDR2 SYGVNS. The CDR3: CASSGTTGYNSPLHF. CDR3 DNA sequence: TGTGCCAGCAGTGGGACGACAGGGTATAATTCACCCCTCCACTTT. Filled out from reference TRBV25-1 and TRBJ1-6, the complete variable domain reads EADIYQTPRYLVIGTGKKITLECSQTMGHDKMYWYQQDPGMELHLIHYSYGVNSTEKGDLSSESTVSRIRTEHFPLTLESARPSHTSQYLCASSGTTGYNSPLHFGNGTRLTVT.

This rearrangement joins TRBV15 to TRBJ1-5; D may be TRBD1 (6 bases). CDR1 is LNHNV, CDR2 YYDKDF, per germline (reference sequence). The V end lost 2 bases, the J end lost 0 bases, and 26 bases lay between the germline ends. CDR3 length equals 21 residues. The CDR3 DNA sequence: TGTGCCACCAGCAGAAAACTAGGGACACCTCAGAAGGACGATAGCAATCAGCCCCAGCATTTT. It translates to CATSRKLGTPQKDDSNQPQHF.

The chain links TRBV5-1 to TRBJ1-4; TRBD1 matches at 7 bases. V lost 3 bases, J lost 0 bases, and 5 bases stayed unmatched. This CDR3 is built from 16 residues. CDR1 is SGHRS, CDR2 YFSETQ, per germline. The CDR3 sequence: CASSSGQSTTNEKLFF. CDR3 DNA sequence: TGCGCCAGCAGCTCGGGACAGAGTACAACTAATGAAAAACTGTTTTTT.

This rearrangement joins TRBV5-1 to TRBJ1-2; TRBD1 aligns across 7 bases. The germline V gene has CDR1 SGHRS and CDR2 YFSETQ. The CDR3 is 14 residues long. V trimming: 2 bases; J trimming: 2 bases; junction bases outside the gene matches: 3. This chain's CDR3 is CASSLPTGNYGYTF. The CDR3, as DNA: TGCGCCAGCAGCTTACCGACAGGGAACTATGGCTACACCTTC.

This clone was seen a handful of times. The chain joins TRBV6-8 to TRBJ1-3, with TRBD1 matching 7 bases. V lost 2 bases and J lost 4; bases outside the gene matches: 2. Germline assignment: CDR1 MNHGY and CDR2 SAAAGT. The CDR3 sequence is 14 residues long. CDR3: CASSYAGQGNTIYF. In nucleotides, the CDR3 is TGTGCCAGCAGTTACGCGGGACAGGGAAACACCATATATTTT.

The chain has TRBV6-8 and TRBJ2-3; D may correspond to TRBD1 or TRBD2 (6 bases each). There are 17 residues in the CDR3. Germline V gives CDR1 MNHGY, CDR2 SAAAGT. The ends were cut back, 0 bases at V and 0 bases at J, with 13 bases in the middle. In nucleotides, the CDR3 is TGTGCCAGCAGTTACTCGCGTCCGGGGGCAAGCACAGATACGCAGTATTTT. Protein sequence: CASSYSRPGASTDTQYF.

The rearrangement uses TRBV19 and TRBJ1-2; D perhaps matches TRBD1 (6 bases). Germline-derived CDR1 and CDR2 are LNHDA and SQIVND (reference sequence). V dropped 5 bases and J dropped 8 bases, with 21 bases sitting between them. The CDR3 is made up of 15 amino acids. The CDR3 loop reads CASSGDKGVFEGYTF. The CDR3 bases are TGTGCCAGTAGTGGGGACAAGGGTGTCTTTGAAGGCTACACCTTC.

This clone rates as large. V is TRBV6-8 and J is TRBJ1-1, with D possibly being TRBD1 (5 bases). V was cut by 5 bases and J by 4 bases, with 17 bases left in between. This CDR3 has 15 residues. Looked up from germline, CDR1 is MNHGY and CDR2 is SAAAGT. Written as DNA, the CDR3 is TGTGCCAGCAGTAAAGGGCCAGGGAGGCCCACTGAAGCTTTCTTT. Translated: CASSKGPGRPTEAFF.